This T cell receptor beta chain comes out of a study of blood T cell repertoires in COVID-19. Study summary: Sources were T cells, B-cell-depleted T cells, or PBMCs; the material itself was cDNA or gDNA.

Sequenced by immunoSEQ multiplex PCR; TCRdb stores in-frame clones only, minus some. Of tens of thousands of clones in the sample, roughly nine tenths were seen once. This TCR was sampled from a woman aged 45 to 65 who had recovered from COVID-19. The sample comprised PBMCs or T cells enriched from blood (not recorded which).

CDR3 region: CASSPSGPTDTQYF. CDR3 in DNA: TGTGCCAGTAGCCCTAGCGGACCCACAGATACGCAGTATTTT. The chain joins TRBV19 to TRBJ2-3, with TRBD2 matching over 7 bases. V trimming: 6 bases; J trimming: 2 bases; junction bases outside the gene matches: 5. Germline CDR1 is LNHDA and CDR2 is SQIVND (reference sequence). The CDR3 totals 14 residues.